The next 22 T cell receptor beta chains were all read from a single sample in a study of T-cell memory formation after mild COVID-19. TCRdb reprocessed the 5' RACE reads via MiXCR and lists one record per CDR3 protein. Among roughly 280,000 distinct CDR3 sequences listed, around 15% were seen once. The sample consisted of PBMCs or a T cell subset sorted from them (not recorded which). The receptors originated from a man aged 18 to 29 who had mild COVID-19 (a few samples of this study predate the infection). Cell type and time point are not known.

This clonotype was found a few times. The chain links TRBV5-1 to TRBJ2-3; possible D gene TRBD1, 6 bases. V shed 3 bases and J shed 6 bases, with 17 bases lying between them. This CDR3 comprises 15 residues. Germline CDR1 and CDR2: SGHRS and YFSETQ. CDR3 coding DNA: TGCGCCAGCAGCTACTCAACCACAGGGAAGGATACGCAGTATTTT. It codes for CASSYSTTGKDTQYF. The variable domain in full, completed from reference TRBV5-1 and TRBJ2-3, reads KAGVTQTPRYLIKTRGQQVTLSCSPISGHRSVSWYQQTPGQGLQFLFEYFSETQRNKGNFPGRFSGRQFSNSRSEMNVSTLELGDSALYLCASSYSTTGKDTQYFGPGTRLTVL.

This clonotype was detected ten times or more. The chain joins TRBV5-1 to TRBJ2-5; no clear D. The CDR3 runs 15 residues. V was trimmed by 0 bases and J by 2 bases, leaving 11 bases between them. Looked up from germline, CDR1 is SGHRS and CDR2 is YFSETQ. For the CDR3, the DNA is TGCGCCAGCAGCTTGGAGGGTACGGCACAAGAGACCCAGTACTTC. Its protein product is CASSLEGTAQETQYF. Using reference TRBV5-1 and TRBJ2-5 for the parts outside the CDR3, the full variable domain is KAGVTQTPRYLIKTRGQQVTLSCSPISGHRSVSWYQQTPGQGLQFLFEYFSETQRNKGNFPGRFSGRQFSNSRSEMNVSTLELGDSALYLCASSLEGTAQETQYFGPGTRLLVL.

The V gene is TRBV4-2, the J gene TRBJ1-5, with D possibly matching TRBD1 (5 bases). CDR1 LGHNA and CDR2 YNFKEQ come from the germline V gene. CDR3 size: 16 residues. The germline V and J ends were trimmed by 0 bases and 6 bases, with 15 bases remaining between them. The CDR3 spells CASSQDTGGGTQPQHF. Here the CDR3 DNA reads TGTGCCAGCAGCCAAGATACGGGCGGGGGAACTCAGCCCCAGCATTTT.

In this sample, this clonotype turned up a few times. The chain carries TRBV3-1 and TRBJ2-7, with 8 bases aligning to TRBD1. J was trimmed by 6 bases and V by 0 bases; bases with no gene match: 10. This CDR3 is 16 amino acids long. Germline-derived CDR1 and CDR2 are LGHDT and YNNKEL (reference sequence). In nucleotides, the CDR3 is TGTGCCAGCAGCCAAGATCTGAGACAGGGGAGCAGCGAGCAGTACTTC. It is translated as CASSQDLRQGSSEQYF.

At least ten counts were recorded for this clonotype. V gene TRBV7-9 combines with J gene TRBJ2-1, with no clear D. CDR3 size: 15 residues. Per the germline V gene, CDR1 is SEHNR and CDR2 is FQNEAQ (reference sequence). V was pared by 5 bases and J by 0 bases, with 11 bases between. The CDR3 region is CASSRRTSSYNEQFF. The CDR3 DNA sequence: TGTGCCAGCAGCAGACGTACAAGCTCCTACAATGAGCAGTTCTTC.

The CDR3 DNA follows: TGTGCCAGCAGCCGCCACGGACCCACTGAAGCTTTCTTT. This codes for CASSRHGPTEAFF. The chain links TRBV11-2 to TRBJ1-1; no firm D call. The CDR3 sequence is 13 residues long. Per germline, CDR1 SGHAT and CDR2 FQNNGV. V was clipped by 5 bases and J by 4 bases, with 11 bases between them.

The V call is TRBV29-1, the J call TRBJ2-1; D possibly corresponds to TRBD2 (6 bases). Germline V gene sequence: CDR1 SQVTM, CDR2 ANQGSEA. The CDR3 runs to 17 residues. The V end lost 4 bases, the J end lost 1 base, and 20 bases lay between the germline ends. Here the CDR3 reads CSVGGDMETGSYNEQFF. Here the CDR3 DNA reads TGCAGCGTTGGGGGGGATATGGAGACGGGATCCTACAATGAGCAGTTCTTC.

The chain combines TRBV20-1 with TRBJ2-3; the match to TRBD1 covers 8 bases. The CDR3 has 14 residues. Looked up from germline, CDR1 is DFQATT and CDR2 is SNEGSKA (reference sequence). In nucleotides, the CDR3 is TGCAGCGCCAGGGGGCACCGGGGGACAGATACGCAGTATTTT. Translating it yields CSARGHRGTDTQYF.

The rearrangement links TRBV6-5 to TRBJ1-4, with 12 bases lining up with TRBD1. CDR1 and CDR2 (germline): MNHEY, SVGAGI. J was trimmed by 4 bases and V by 4 bases; bases with no gene match: 10. CDR3 length: 18 residues. CDR3: CASSSFAGQGAINEKLFF. In DNA form, the CDR3 reads TGTGCCAGCAGTTCCTTTGCGGGACAGGGGGCGATTAATGAAAAACTGTTTTTT.

This clonotype was counted between two and nine times. V is TRBV6-4 and J is TRBJ2-2; TRBD2 matches 8 bases. The CDR3 length is 13 residues. Germline V gene data show CDR1 as MRHNA and CDR2 as SNTAGT. The V and J ends lost 8 bases and 3 bases, in that order; junction bases with no gene match: 2. The CDR3 sequence is CASSLADTGELFF. The DNA for the CDR3 is TGTGCCAGCTCACTAGCGGACACCGGGGAGCTGTTTTTT.

The V call is TRBV9, the J call TRBJ1-1; 7 nucleotides align to TRBD1. The CDR3 consists of 12 residues. The trim removed 4 bases at V and 10 bases at J, leaving 7 bases unmatched. The germline CDR1 and CDR2 sequences are SGDLS and YYNGEE. For the CDR3, the DNA is TGTGCCAGCAGCCCCGACAGGGTAGGAGCTTTCTTT. The encoded protein is CASSPDRVGAFF.

This rearrangement joins TRBV7-9 to TRBJ2-2; 7 bases agree with TRBD1. The CDR3 spans 15 residues. Germline loops: CDR1 SEHNR, CDR2 FQNEAQ (reference sequence). V gave up 5 bases and J gave up 5 bases; unmatched junction bases: 8. The CDR3 nucleotides are TGTGCCAGCAGCCTCCGGGACAGCATGACCGGGGAGCTGTTTTTT. It yields the protein CASSLRDSMTGELFF.

The chain recombines TRBV12-3 or TRBV12-4 with TRBJ2-7; D is unclear. V was trimmed by 3 bases and J by 2 bases, leaving 11 bases between them. The CDR3 extends over 14 amino acids. CDR3 sequence (DNA): TGTGCCAGCAGTTTCCGAAGAGCAACCTACGAGCAGTACTTC. Residues: CASSFRRATYEQYF.

This clonotype was detected ten times or more. The chain joins TRBV12-3 or TRBV12-4 to TRBJ2-1, with 9 bases fitting TRBD1. The V gene end was trimmed by 7 bases and the J gene end by 8 bases; junction bases not matched to a gene: 15. CDR3 length equals 16 residues. CDR3: CASTPIGQGPGDEQFF. The CDR3 bases are TGTGCCAGCACCCCCATCGGACAGGGGCCTGGAGATGAGCAGTTCTTC.

This clonotype turned up a few times. This rearrangement joins TRBV7-8 to TRBJ2-6, with D unresolved. Germline loops: CDR1 SGHVS, CDR2 FQNEAQ. CDR3 length equals 14 residues. Trimming pared 0 bases from V and 7 bases from J, leaving 7 bases between. Written as DNA, the CDR3 is TGTGCCAGCAGCTTAGCACTGGGAGCCAACGTCCTGACTTTC. It encodes CASSLALGANVLTF.

This clonotype came up a few times. The chain is built from TRBV12-3 or TRBV12-4 and TRBJ1-6; TRBD1 might be the D (6 bases). The CDR3 has 15 residues. Trimming took off 1 base at V and 4 bases at J, with 8 bases between the two ends. CDR3 bases: TGTGCCAGCAGTTTAGGGGGGCAGTATAATTCACCCCTCCACTTT. Translation gives CASSLGGQYNSPLHF.

This clonotype was picked up a small number of times. The rearrangement uses TRBV7-2 and TRBJ2-7; perhaps TRBD1 as D (6 bases). This CDR3 is built from 14 residues. Per germline, CDR1 SGHTA and CDR2 FQGNSA. Trimming removed 5 bases from V and 3 bases from J, with 14 bases in between. In DNA form, the CDR3 reads TGTGCCAGCAGCCTGGAAAGACAGGTCTACGAGCAGTACTTC. As protein: CASSLERQVYEQYF.

A remark on this clonotype: Mismatch with germline at one junction end may stem from a read error. The chain employs TRBV7-2 and TRBJ2-3; D ambiguous. Germline V gene lookup returns CDR1 SGHTA and CDR2 FQGNSA. This CDR3 spans 16 amino acids. The chain's CDR3 is CASSPRTGFRTDTQYF. The CDR3 DNA is TGTGCCAGCAGCCCCCGGACGGGTTTTCGCACAGATACTCAGTATTTT.

V gene TRBV19 combines with J gene TRBJ2-1; D call uncertain. There are 12 residues in the CDR3. Germline V gene lookup returns CDR1 LNHDA and CDR2 SQIVND (reference sequence). V was clipped by 11 bases and J by 2 bases, with 10 bases between them. CDR3 nucleotides: TGTGCCCTCCGTTCCACCTACAATGAGCAGTTCTTC. It codes for CALRSTYNEQFF.

The V and J genes are TRBV24-1 and TRBJ1-2; 7 positions match TRBD1. This CDR3 is built from 13 residues. From germline, CDR1 is KGHDR and CDR2 SFDVKD. J was trimmed by 4 bases and V by 7 bases; bases with no gene match: 5. The CDR3 protein is CATSGDSFYGYTF. The CDR3 DNA sequence: TGTGCCACCAGCGGGGACAGTTTCTATGGCTACACCTTC.

This clonotype is a singleton in its sample. The gene calls are TRBV6-5 and TRBJ1-1, with D possibly matching TRBD1 (6 bases). This CDR3 is 13 amino acids long. Trimming removed 3 bases from V and 8 bases from J, with 13 bases in between. Germline V CDR1 and CDR2: MNHEY, SVGAGI. The DNA for the CDR3 is TGTGCCAGCAGTTATGGCTGGGGGACAGAAGCTTTCTTT. It encodes CASSYGWGTEAFF.

The chain joins TRBV7-6 to TRBJ2-1; 11 bases line up with TRBD2. The CDR3 loop spans 15 amino acids. Trimming at V came to 5 bases and at J to 9 bases, leaving 9 bases not matched to a gene. CDR1 is SGHVS and CDR2 is FNYEAQ in the germline V gene. This CDR3 reads CASSHASGGRVEQFF. The CDR3 coding sequence is TGTGCCAGCAGCCACGCTAGCGGGGGGCGGGTTGAGCAGTTCTTC. Together with reference TRBV7-6 and TRBJ2-1, the CDR3 gives the full variable domain: GAGVSQSPRYKVTKRGQDVALRCDPISGHVSLYWYRQALGQGPEFLTYFNYEAQQDKSGLPNDRFSAERPEGSISTLTIQRTEQRDSAMYRCASSHASGGRVEQFFGPGTRLTVL.